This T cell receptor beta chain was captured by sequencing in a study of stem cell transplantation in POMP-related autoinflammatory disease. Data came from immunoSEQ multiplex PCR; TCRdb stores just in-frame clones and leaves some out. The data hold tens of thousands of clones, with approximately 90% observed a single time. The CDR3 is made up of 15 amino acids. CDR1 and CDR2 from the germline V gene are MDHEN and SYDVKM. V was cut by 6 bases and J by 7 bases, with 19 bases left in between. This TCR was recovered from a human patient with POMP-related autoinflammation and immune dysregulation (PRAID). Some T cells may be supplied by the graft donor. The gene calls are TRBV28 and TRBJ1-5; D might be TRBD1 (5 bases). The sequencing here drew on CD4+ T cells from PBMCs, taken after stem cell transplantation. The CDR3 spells CASSYRRVREQPQHF. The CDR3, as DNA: TGTGCCAGCAGCTACCGCAGGGTGAGAGAACAGCCCCAGCATTTT.